These T cell receptor beta chains were read from a single sample in a study of T cells in Graves' hyperthyroidism and ophthalmopathy. TCRdb re-called the multiplex PCR reads through MiXCR, storing one row per CDR3 protein. The table lists some 350,000 distinct CDR3 sequences, 20% to 25% of them singletons. What was sequenced was blood. Receptors were obtained from a man aged 45-65 years with Graves' hyperthyroidism. The CDR3 runs from the conserved cysteine through the conserved F or W. The D gene is left open where the match is weak. Some rows have no size entry. The others give once, few or many, or a class for an expanded clone.

abundance: NA; v_gene: TRBV19; j_gene: TRBJ2-7; d_gene: NA; CDR3aa: CASSIGQRFYEQYF; CDR3nt: TGTGCCAGTAGTATAGGGCAGCGATTCTACGAGCAGTACTTC
abundance: NA; v_gene: TRBV9; j_gene: TRBJ2-3; d_gene: TRBD1; CDR3aa: CASSVEQGKTDTQYF; CDR3nt: TGTGCCAGCAGCGTAGAACAGGGGAAAACAGATACGCAGTATTTT
abundance: many; v_gene: TRBV12-3/TRBV12-4; j_gene: TRBJ1-1; d_gene: NA; CDR3aa: CASSLVAGKAFF; CDR3nt: TGTGCCAGCAGTTTAGTCGCCGGGAAAGCTTTCTTT
abundance: many; v_gene: TRBV11-3; j_gene: TRBJ2-1; d_gene: NA; CDR3aa: CASSLEGVGEQFF; CDR3nt: TGTGCCAGCAGCTTAGAGGGTGTGGGTGAGCAGTTCTTC
abundance: NA; v_gene: TRBV7-3; j_gene: TRBJ2-1; d_gene: TRBD2; CDR3aa: CASSFNLGSGSEQFF; CDR3nt: TGTGCCAGCAGCTTTAATTTGGGTAGCGGGAGTGAGCAGTTCTTC
abundance: NA; v_gene: TRBV27; j_gene: TRBJ2-5; d_gene: TRBD2; CDR3aa: CASSSRLAGGTETQYF; CDR3nt: TGTGCCAGCAGTTCCAGACTAGCGGGGGGCACAGAGACCCAGTACTTC
abundance: NA; v_gene: TRBV29-1; j_gene: TRBJ2-3; d_gene: NA; CDR3aa: CSVDTAPRGGTQYF; CDR3nt: TGCAGCGTTGACACTGCGCCCCGTGGGGGTACGCAGTATTTT
abundance: many; v_gene: TRBV27; j_gene: TRBJ1-1; d_gene: NA; CDR3aa: CASSLSGYRAAFF; CDR3nt: TGTGCCAGCAGTTTATCGGGGTACAGGGCAGCTTTCTTT
abundance: few; v_gene: TRBV29-1; j_gene: TRBJ2-5; d_gene: TRBD1; CDR3aa: CSVEGTGEETQYF; CDR3nt: TGCAGCGTTGAGGGGACAGGGGAAGAGACCCAGTACTTC
abundance: NA; v_gene: TRBV7-2; j_gene: TRBJ2-7; d_gene: NA; CDR3aa: CASSEMWRRFNPEQYF; CDR3nt: TGTGCCAGCAGTGAAATGTGGCGGCGTTTTAACCCCGAGCAGTACTTC
abundance: few; v_gene: TRBV4-2; j_gene: TRBJ2-2; d_gene: NA; CDR3aa: CASSQDSTGELFF; CDR3nt: TGTGCCAGCAGCCAAGATAGCACCGGGGAGCTGTTTTTT
abundance: few; v_gene: TRBV28; j_gene: TRBJ1-1; d_gene: NA; CDR3aa: CASSPLQGRDTEAFF; CDR3nt: TGTGCCAGCAGTCCCCTACAGGGTAGGGACACTGAAGCTTTCTTT
abundance: NA; v_gene: TRBV12-3/TRBV12-4; j_gene: TRBJ1-1; d_gene: NA; CDR3aa: CASSLAATKGNTEAFF; CDR3nt: TGTGCCAGCAGTTTAGCAGCTACCAAGGGGAACACTGAAGCTTTCTTT
abundance: few; v_gene: TRBV7-2; j_gene: TRBJ1-2; d_gene: NA; CDR3aa: CASSDPGRYYGYTF; CDR3nt: TGTGCCAGCAGTGACCCGGGACGGTACTATGGCTACACCTTC
abundance: NA; v_gene: TRBV6-2/TRBV6-3; j_gene: TRBJ2-7; d_gene: NA; CDR3aa: CASSLGQSSYEQCF; CDR3nt: TGTGCCAGCAGCCTCGGACAGAGCTCCTACGAGCAGTGCTTC
abundance: NA; v_gene: TRBV28; j_gene: TRBJ1-4; d_gene: NA; CDR3aa: CASSPGGQEGEKLFF; CDR3nt: TGTGCCAGCAGTCCCGGAGGCCAGGAGGGGGAAAAACTGTTTTTT
abundance: few; v_gene: TRBV27; j_gene: TRBJ2-2; d_gene: TRBD2; CDR3aa: CASSFGETSPGELFF; CDR3nt: TGTGCCAGCAGTTTTGGGGAGACTAGCCCCGGGGAGCTGTTTTTT
abundance: NA; v_gene: TRBV2; j_gene: TRBJ2-3; d_gene: NA; CDR3aa: CASSERGKAADTQYF; CDR3nt: TGTGCCAGCAGTGAACGGGGAAAGGCAGCAGATACGCAGTATTTT
abundance: many; v_gene: TRBV12-3/TRBV12-4; j_gene: TRBJ2-3; d_gene: TRBD2; CDR3aa: CASLPQTSAPRDTQYF; CDR3nt: TGTGCCAGCTTGCCTCAAACTAGCGCTCCTAGAGATACGCAGTATTTT
abundance: few; v_gene: TRBV20-1; j_gene: TRBJ2-5; d_gene: TRBD2; CDR3aa: CSAPRSGRFEETQYF; CDR3nt: TGCAGTGCGCCCCGTAGCGGGAGGTTCGAAGAGACCCAGTACTTC
abundance: NA; v_gene: TRBV2; j_gene: TRBJ2-2; d_gene: TRBD2; CDR3aa: CASSDGRDTGELFF; CDR3nt: TGTGCCAGCAGTGACGGGAGGGACACCGGGGAGCTGTTTTTT
abundance: many; v_gene: TRBV20-1; j_gene: TRBJ2-1; d_gene: TRBD2; CDR3aa: CSAKSGRAGNEQFF; CDR3nt: TGCAGTGCTAAGAGCGGGAGGGCTGGTAATGAGCAGTTCTTC
abundance: NA; v_gene: TRBV9; j_gene: TRBJ2-5; d_gene: TRBD1; CDR3aa: CASSVSGTGAETQYF; CDR3nt: TGTGCCAGCAGCGTAAGTGGGACAGGGGCTGAGACCCAGTACTTC
abundance: NA; v_gene: TRBV10-3; j_gene: TRBJ2-6; d_gene: NA; CDR3aa: CAIMAQAGANVLTF; CDR3nt: TGTGCCATCATGGCACAGGCTGGGGCCAACGTCCTGACTTTC
abundance: few; v_gene: TRBV29-1; j_gene: TRBJ2-7; d_gene: NA; CDR3aa: CSVEYDYEQYF; CDR3nt: TGCAGCGTTGAATACGACTACGAGCAGTACTTC
abundance: few; v_gene: TRBV12-3/TRBV12-4; j_gene: TRBJ2-3; d_gene: TRBD2; CDR3aa: CASSTTSGIPTDTQYF; CDR3nt: TGTGCCAGCAGTACTACTAGCGGGATACCCACCGATACGCAGTATTTT
abundance: NA; v_gene: TRBV29-1; j_gene: TRBJ2-2; d_gene: NA; CDR3aa: CSVTGTMNTGELFF; CDR3nt: TGCAGCGTTACCGGGACAATGAACACCGGGGAGCTGTTTTTT
abundance: few; v_gene: TRBV7-9; j_gene: TRBJ1-5; d_gene: TRBD1; CDR3aa: CASSLGGGTGFVQPQHF; CDR3nt: TGTGCCAGCAGCTTAGGGGGAGGGACAGGGTTTGTTCAGCCCCAGCATTTT
abundance: NA; v_gene: TRBV20-1; j_gene: TRBJ2-2; d_gene: TRBD2; CDR3aa: CSARGAGLAGGKNTGELFF; CDR3nt: TGCAGTGCTAGAGGGGCCGGACTAGCGGGAGGAAAGAACACCGGGGAGCTGTTTTTT
abundance: few; v_gene: TRBV10-3; j_gene: TRBJ1-1; d_gene: NA; CDR3aa: CAISLDSFGTEAFF; CDR3nt: TGTGCCATCAGCCTCGACAGTTTTGGCACTGAAGCTTTCTTT
abundance: few; v_gene: TRBV13; j_gene: TRBJ1-2; d_gene: NA; CDR3aa: CASSPGLSGYGYTF; CDR3nt: TGTGCCAGCAGTCCTGGTTTGAGCGGCTATGGCTACACCTTC
abundance: NA; v_gene: TRBV20-1; j_gene: TRBJ2-7; d_gene: TRBD1; CDR3aa: CSASGGQGYEQYF; CDR3nt: TGCAGTGCTTCCGGGGGACAGGGCTACGAGCAGTACTTC
abundance: few; v_gene: TRBV3-1; j_gene: TRBJ2-7; d_gene: TRBD2; CDR3aa: CASPLGEGNHEQYF; CDR3nt: TGTGCCAGCCCCCTGGGGGAGGGCAACCACGAGCAGTACTTC
abundance: many; v_gene: TRBV13; j_gene: TRBJ2-1; d_gene: NA; CDR3aa: CASSPPDGTYNEQFF; CDR3nt: TGTGCCAGCAGCCCCCCTGATGGGACCTACAATGAGCAGTTCTTC
abundance: NA; v_gene: TRBV19; j_gene: TRBJ1-5; d_gene: TRBD1; CDR3aa: CASSKLDRGSQPQHF; CDR3nt: TGTGCCAGTAGTAAACTGGACAGGGGTAGTCAGCCCCAGCATTTT